This section outlines one T cell receptor (beta chain) sequence together with its context. The antigen remains unidentified. The CDR3 is 12 amino acids. CDR1 is MDHEN, CDR2 SYDVKM, per germline. Trimming pared 2 bases from V and 9 bases from J, leaving 8 bases between. Sequencing was performed with immunoSEQ multiplex PCR; in TCRdb, only in-frame clones are kept and a portion is missing. This table has more than 95,000 clones, about 90% appearing once. These data are taken from a study of graft-versus-host responses after intestinal transplantation. This sequence was found in a human donor who received an intestinal transplant. J is TRBJ1-5 and V is TRBV28; D is undetermined. This material consisted of unstimulated CD4+ T cells sorted from spleen or lymph node cells, taken before intestinal transplant. The CDR3 is CASSLVRRPQHF. The CDR3, as DNA: TGTGCCAGCAGTTTAGTCCGGCGGCCCCAGCATTTT.